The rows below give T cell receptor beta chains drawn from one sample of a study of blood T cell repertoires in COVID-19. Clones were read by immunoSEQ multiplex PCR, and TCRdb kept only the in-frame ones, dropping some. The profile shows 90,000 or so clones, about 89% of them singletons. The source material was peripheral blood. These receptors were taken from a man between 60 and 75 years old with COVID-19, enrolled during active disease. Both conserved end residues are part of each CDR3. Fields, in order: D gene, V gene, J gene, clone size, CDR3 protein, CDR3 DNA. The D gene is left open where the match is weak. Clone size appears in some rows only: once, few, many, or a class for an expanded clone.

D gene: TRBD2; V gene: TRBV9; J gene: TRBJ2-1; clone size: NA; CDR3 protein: CASSPRLAGVYEQFF; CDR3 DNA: TGTGCCAGCAGCCCAAGACTAGCGGGAGTTTACGAGCAGTTCTTC
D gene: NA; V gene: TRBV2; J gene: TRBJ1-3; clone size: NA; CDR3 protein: CASRRDISGNTIYF; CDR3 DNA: TGTGCCAGCAGAAGGGACATCTCTGGAAACACCATATATTTT
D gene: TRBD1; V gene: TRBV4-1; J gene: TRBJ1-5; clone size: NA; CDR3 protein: CASSRGQGYQPQHF; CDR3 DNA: TGCGCCAGCAGCCGCGGACAGGGTTATCAGCCCCAGCATTTT
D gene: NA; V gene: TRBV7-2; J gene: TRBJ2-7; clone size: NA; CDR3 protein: CASSLARGIAYEQYF; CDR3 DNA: TGTGCCAGCAGCTTAGCTCGCGGTATCGCCTACGAGCAGTACTTC
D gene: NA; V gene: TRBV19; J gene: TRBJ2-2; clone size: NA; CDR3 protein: CASRFGPAGYTGELFF; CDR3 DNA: TGTGCCAGTAGATTCGGGCCAGCGGGCTACACCGGGGAGCTGTTTTTT
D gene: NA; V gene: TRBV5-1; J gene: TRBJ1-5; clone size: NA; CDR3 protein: CASSLEGGDNQPQHF; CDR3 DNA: TGCGCCAGCAGCTTGGAAGGGGGGGACAATCAGCCCCAGCATTTT
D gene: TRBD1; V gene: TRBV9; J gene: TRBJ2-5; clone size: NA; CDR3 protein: CASARTGGGETQYF; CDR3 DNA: TGTGCCAGCGCCCGGACAGGGGGAGGGGAGACCCAGTACTTC
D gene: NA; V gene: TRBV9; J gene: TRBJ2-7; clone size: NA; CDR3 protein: CASSGGPLNYEQYF; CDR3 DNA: TGTGCCAGCAGCGGAGGCCCCCTCAACTACGAGCAGTACTTC
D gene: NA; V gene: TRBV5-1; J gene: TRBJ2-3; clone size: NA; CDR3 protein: CASSSKIERANSDTQYF; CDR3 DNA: TGCGCCAGCAGCTCGAAAATCGAGCGGGCGAATTCAGATACGCAGTATTTT
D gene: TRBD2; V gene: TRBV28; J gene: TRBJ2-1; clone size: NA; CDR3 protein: CASSLDLAGGLGNEQFF; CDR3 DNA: TGTGCCAGCAGTTTGGATCTAGCGGGAGGGCTAGGGAATGAGCAGTTCTTC
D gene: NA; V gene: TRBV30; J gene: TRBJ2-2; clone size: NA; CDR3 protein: CAWSVGGSGTGELFF; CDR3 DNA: TGTGCCTGGAGTGTAGGTGGGAGTGGCACCGGGGAGCTGTTTTTT
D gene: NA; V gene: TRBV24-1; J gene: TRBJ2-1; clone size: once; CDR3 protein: CATSDLGGTRNEQFF; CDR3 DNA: TGTGCCACCAGTGATTTGGGTGGGACACGCAATGAGCAGTTCTTC
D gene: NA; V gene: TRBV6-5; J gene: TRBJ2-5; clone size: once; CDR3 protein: CASSSDPAGQETQYF; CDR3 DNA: TGTGCCAGCAGCTCCGACCCGGCAGGCCAAGAGACCCAGTACTTC
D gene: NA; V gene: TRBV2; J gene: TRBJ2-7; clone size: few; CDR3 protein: CASSEGGLLSSYEQYF; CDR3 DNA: TGTGCCAGCAGTGAAGGGGGCCTCCTCAGCTCCTACGAGCAGTACTTC
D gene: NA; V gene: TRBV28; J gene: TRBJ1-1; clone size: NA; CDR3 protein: CASSPNVGRNTEAFF; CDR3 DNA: TGTGCCAGCAGCCCAAATGTGGGGAGGAACACTGAAGCTTTCTTT
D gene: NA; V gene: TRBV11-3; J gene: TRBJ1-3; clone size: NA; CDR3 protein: CASSDTSGNTIYF; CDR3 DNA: TGTGCCAGCAGCGACACCTCTGGAAACACCATATATTTT
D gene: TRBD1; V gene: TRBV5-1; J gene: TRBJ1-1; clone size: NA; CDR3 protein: CASSSTIPGTEGVNTEAFF; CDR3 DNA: TGCGCCAGCAGCTCAACTATCCCCGGGACAGAAGGTGTTAACACTGAAGCTTTCTTT
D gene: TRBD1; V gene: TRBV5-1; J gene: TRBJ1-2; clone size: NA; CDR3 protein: CASSPGQGAGGYTF; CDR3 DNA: TGCGCCAGCAGCCCCGGACAGGGGGCAGGTGGCTACACCTTC
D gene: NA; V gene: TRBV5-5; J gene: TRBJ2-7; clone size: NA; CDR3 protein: CASSLESSRYEQYF; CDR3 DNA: TGTGCCAGCAGCTTGGAGTCTAGCAGGTACGAGCAGTACTTC
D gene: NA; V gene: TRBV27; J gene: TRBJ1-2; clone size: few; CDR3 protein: CASSPGANYGYTF; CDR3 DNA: TGTGCCAGCAGCCCAGGGGCTAACTATGGCTACACCTTC
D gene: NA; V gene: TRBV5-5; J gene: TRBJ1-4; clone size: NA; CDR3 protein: CASSSDREKLFF; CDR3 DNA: TGTGCCAGCAGCAGTGACAGAGAAAAACTGTTTTTT
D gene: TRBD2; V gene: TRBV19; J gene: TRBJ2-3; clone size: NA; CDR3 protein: CASSLRTSGIFDTQYF; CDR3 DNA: TGTGCCAGTAGTCTTCGGACTAGCGGGATTTTTGATACGCAGTATTTT
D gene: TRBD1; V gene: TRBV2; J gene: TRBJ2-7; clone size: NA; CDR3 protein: CASSDRQGRYEQYF; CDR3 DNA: TGTGCCAGCAGTGACAGACAGGGGCGATACGAGCAGTACTTC
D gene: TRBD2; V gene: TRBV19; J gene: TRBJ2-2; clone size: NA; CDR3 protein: CASSTGLAGAGELFF; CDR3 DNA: TGTGCCAGTAGTACGGGACTAGCGGGAGCCGGGGAGCTGTTTTTT
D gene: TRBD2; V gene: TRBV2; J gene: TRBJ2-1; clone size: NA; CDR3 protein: CASEPLAVNEQFF; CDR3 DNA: TGTGCCAGCGAACCTCTAGCGGTGAATGAGCAGTTCTTC
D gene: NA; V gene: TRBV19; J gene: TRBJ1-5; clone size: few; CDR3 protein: CASSISSGNGQPQHF; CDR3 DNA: TGTGCCAGTAGTATCAGTTCAGGGAATGGTCAGCCCCAGCATTTT
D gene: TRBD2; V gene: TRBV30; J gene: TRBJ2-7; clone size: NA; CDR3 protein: CAAQGEREGEQYF; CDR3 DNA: TGTGCCGCCCAGGGAGAGCGGGAGGGGGAGCAGTACTTC
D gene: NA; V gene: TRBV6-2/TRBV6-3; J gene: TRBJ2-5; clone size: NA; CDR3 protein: CASSYLSVAPQETQYF; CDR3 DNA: TGTGCCAGCAGTTACTTGTCAGTAGCCCCCCAAGAGACCCAGTACTTC
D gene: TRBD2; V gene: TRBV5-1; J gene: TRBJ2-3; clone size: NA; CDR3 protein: CASSLTSGSSSDTQYF; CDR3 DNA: TGCGCCAGCAGCTTAACTAGCGGGAGTTCATCAGATACGCAGTATTTT
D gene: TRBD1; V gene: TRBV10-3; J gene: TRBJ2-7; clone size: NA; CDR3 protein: CAIRNRDSEQYF; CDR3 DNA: TGTGCCATCAGAAACCGGGACAGCGAGCAGTACTTC
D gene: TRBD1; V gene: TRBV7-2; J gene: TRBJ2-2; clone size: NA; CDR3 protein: CASSLVGGDYAGELFF; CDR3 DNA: TGTGCCAGCAGCTTAGTAGGGGGCGATTATGCCGGGGAGCTGTTTTTT
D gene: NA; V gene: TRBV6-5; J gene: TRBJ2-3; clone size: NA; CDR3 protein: CASSLQGQDTQYF; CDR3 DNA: TGTGCCAGCAGTTTACAGGGTCAGGATACGCAGTATTTT
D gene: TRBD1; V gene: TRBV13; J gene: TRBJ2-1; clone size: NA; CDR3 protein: CASSPTTGGDEQFF; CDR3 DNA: TGTGCCAGCAGCCCCACGACAGGGGGCGATGAGCAGTTCTTC
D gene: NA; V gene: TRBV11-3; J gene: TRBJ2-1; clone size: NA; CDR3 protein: CASSLGHEGVF; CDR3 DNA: TGTGCCAGCAGCTTAGGGCACGAGGGCGTCTTC
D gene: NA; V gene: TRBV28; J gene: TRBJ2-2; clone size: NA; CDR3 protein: CASSFFPTGELFF; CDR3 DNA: TGTGCCAGCAGTTTCTTCCCCACCGGGGAGCTGTTTTTT
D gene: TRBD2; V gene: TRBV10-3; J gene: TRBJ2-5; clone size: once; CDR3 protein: CAISGGSGQETQYF; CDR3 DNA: TGTGCCATCAGCGGGGGGAGCGGTCAAGAGACCCAGTACTTC
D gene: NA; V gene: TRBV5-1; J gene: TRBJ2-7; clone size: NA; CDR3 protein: CASSFLRVGEQYF; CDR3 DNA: TGCGCCAGCAGCTTTCTCAGGGTGGGCGAGCAGTACTTC
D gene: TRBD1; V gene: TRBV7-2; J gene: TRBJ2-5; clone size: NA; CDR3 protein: CASSPFWTGGRETQYF; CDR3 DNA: TGTGCCAGCAGCCCCTTCTGGACAGGGGGCAGGGAGACCCAGTACTTC
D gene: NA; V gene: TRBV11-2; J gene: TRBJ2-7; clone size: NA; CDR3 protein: CASSLSGYEQYF; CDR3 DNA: TGTGCCAGCAGCTTATCAGGTTACGAGCAGTACTTC
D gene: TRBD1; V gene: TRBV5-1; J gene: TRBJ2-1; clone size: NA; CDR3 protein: CASSLAAQGTVNEQFF; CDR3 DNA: TGCGCCAGCAGCTTGGCAGCACAGGGGACGGTCAATGAGCAGTTCTTC
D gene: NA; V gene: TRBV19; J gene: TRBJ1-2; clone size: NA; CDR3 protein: CASSIDVGGYSFYGYTF; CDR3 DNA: TGTGCCAGTAGTATAGATGTGGGGGGATATTCGTTCTATGGCTACACCTTC
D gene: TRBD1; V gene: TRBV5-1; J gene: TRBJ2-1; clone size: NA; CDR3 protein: CASSQQGPEYNEQFF; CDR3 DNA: TGCGCCAGCAGCCAACAGGGGCCGGAGTACAATGAGCAGTTCTTC
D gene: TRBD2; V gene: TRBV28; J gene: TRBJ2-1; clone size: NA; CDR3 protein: CASSSPGLAGGINEQFF; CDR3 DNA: TGTGCCAGCAGTTCTCCGGGACTAGCGGGAGGGATCAATGAGCAGTTCTTC
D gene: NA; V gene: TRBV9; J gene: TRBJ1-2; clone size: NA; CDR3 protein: CASSALTGTYGYTF; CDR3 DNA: TGTGCCAGCAGCGCACTGACAGGCACCTATGGCTACACCTTC
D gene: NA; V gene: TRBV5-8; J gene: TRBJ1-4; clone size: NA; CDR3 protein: CASSREGVSNEKLFF; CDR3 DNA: TGTGCCAGCAGCCGGGAGGGGGTATCTAATGAAAAACTGTTTTTT
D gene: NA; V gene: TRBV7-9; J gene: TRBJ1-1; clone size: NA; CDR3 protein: CASSFTQYTEAFF; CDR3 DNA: TGTGCCAGCAGCTTCACCCAGTACACTGAAGCTTTCTTT
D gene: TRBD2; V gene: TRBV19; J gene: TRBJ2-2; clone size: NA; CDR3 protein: CASSIDGLAGEAGELFF; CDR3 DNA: TGTGCCAGTAGTATAGATGGGCTAGCGGGAGAGGCCGGGGAGCTGTTTTTT
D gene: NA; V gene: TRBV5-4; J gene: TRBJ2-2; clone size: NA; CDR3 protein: CASSYGWGGIGELFF; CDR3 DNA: TGTGCCAGCAGCTATGGGTGGGGCGGCATCGGGGAGCTGTTTTTT
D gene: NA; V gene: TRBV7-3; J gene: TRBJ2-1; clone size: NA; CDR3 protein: CASSLSLSGTYNEQFF; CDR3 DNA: TGTGCCAGCAGCTTAAGTCTCAGCGGAACCTACAATGAGCAGTTCTTC
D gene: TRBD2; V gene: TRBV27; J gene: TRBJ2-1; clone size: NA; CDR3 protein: CASSGRPINEQFF; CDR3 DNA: TGTGCCAGCAGCGGGAGGCCGATCAATGAGCAGTTCTTC
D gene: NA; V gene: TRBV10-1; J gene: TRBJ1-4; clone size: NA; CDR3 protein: CASSEDRLNEKLFF; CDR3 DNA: TGCGCCAGCAGTGAAGACAGACTTAATGAAAAACTGTTTTTT
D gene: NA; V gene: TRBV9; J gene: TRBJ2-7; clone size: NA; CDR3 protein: CASSVGSDSYEQYF; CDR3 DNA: TGTGCCAGCAGCGTTGGGAGTGACTCCTACGAGCAGTACTTC
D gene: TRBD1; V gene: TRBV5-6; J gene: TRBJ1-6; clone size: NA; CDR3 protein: CASSRDRGNSPLHF; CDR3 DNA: TGTGCCAGCAGCCGGGACAGGGGAAATTCACCCCTCCACTTT